What follows are 10 T cell receptor beta chains derived from one specimen sequenced in a study of cytomegalovirus exposure and HLA in healthy donors. PCR amplification relied on 60 Vbeta primers (plus 13 Jbeta primers). Sequencing used immunoSEQ multiplex PCR; TCRdb keeps in-frame clones, though not all of them. The sample lists 150,000 or so clones; almost 85% were seen once. What was sequenced was PBMCs. The receptors stem from a man younger than 45 in good health and CMV-seropositive.

The chain employs TRBV15 and TRBJ2-5, with a possible D match to TRBD1 (6 bases). The CDR3 is made up of 15 amino acids. The V end lost 1 base, the J end lost 2 bases, and 11 bases lay between the germline ends. Germline V lookup: CDR1 LNHNV, CDR2 YYDKDF (reference sequence). The CDR3 loop is CATSRGGQSQETQYF. The CDR3 DNA sequence: TGTGCCACCAGCAGAGGCGGACAGAGTCAAGAGACCCAGTACTTC.

The chain joins TRBV5-8 to TRBJ2-5; 8 bases are shared with TRBD1. Per germline, CDR1 SGHTS and CDR2 YDEGEE. V lost 2 bases and J lost 3; bases outside the gene matches: 3. The CDR3 extends over 14 amino acids. In nucleotides, the CDR3 is TGTGCCAGCAGCTTTAGGACAGGGAAAGAGACCCAGTACTTC. Translation gives CASSFRTGKETQYF.

V gene TRBV6-5 combines with J gene TRBJ2-7; D may be TRBD1 (6 bases). CDR1 is MNHEY, CDR2 SVGAGI, per germline. V dropped 5 bases and J dropped 1 base, with 12 bases sitting between them. There are 14 residues in the CDR3. The CDR3 loop reads CASSLQGGSYEQYF. CDR3 coding DNA: TGTGCCAGCAGTCTCCAAGGGGGATCCTACGAGCAGTACTTC.

About this clone: Other DNA sequences in the sample encode the same CDR3. The gene calls are TRBV6-5 and TRBJ2-5; D possibly corresponds to TRBD1 (6 bases). Germline-derived CDR1 and CDR2 are MNHEY and SVGAGI. V dropped 0 bases and J dropped 4 bases, with 6 bases sitting between them. CDR3 length: 13 residues. Here the CDR3 DNA reads TGTGCCAGCAGTTACTCAGGGGGAGAGACCCAGTACTTC. This codes for CASSYSGGETQYF.

In the case of this clone: This specimen includes other DNA sequences encoding the same CDR3. The chain has TRBV7-9 and TRBJ2-3; 7 bases map to TRBD1. The length of the CDR3 is 14 residues. The germline CDR1 and CDR2 sequences are SEHNR and FQNEAQ (reference sequence). V lost 3 bases and J lost 1; bases outside the gene matches: 1. The CDR3 loop is CASSFGQGTDTQYF. The DNA for the CDR3 is TGTGCCAGCAGCTTTGGACAGGGCACAGATACGCAGTATTTT.

By sample share, this clone is large (0.1 to 1%). V gene TRBV6-1 combines with J gene TRBJ1-2, with D unclear. Trimming pared 8 bases from V and 14 bases from J, leaving 18 bases between. Germline CDR1 reads MNHNS; CDR2 reads SASEGT. The CDR3 is made up of 11 amino acids. The CDR3 bases are TGTGCCAGCTCTCAGGATTACTTGTGGACCTTC. Encoded protein: CASSQDYLWTF.

The J gene is TRBJ1-2, the V gene TRBV18, with TRBD1 as a possible D gene (6 bases). Trimming shortened V by 0 bases and J by 4 bases, and 12 bases separated the two germline ends. The CDR3 totals 15 residues. In germline, CDR1 is KGHSH, CDR2 LQKENI. The CDR3 DNA reads as TGTGCCAGCTCACCACCGGTTGCAGGGGCCTATGGCTACACCTTC. This translates into CASSPPVAGAYGYTF.

V and J are TRBV28 and TRBJ1-1; 9 nucleotides match TRBD1. J was trimmed by 4 bases and V by 11 bases; bases with no gene match: 8. Germline V gene data show CDR1 as MDHEN and CDR2 as SYDVKM. The CDR3 contains 13 residues. This chain's CDR3 is CALTGGQGTEAFF. DNA for the CDR3: TGTGCCCTCACAGGGGGACAGGGCACTGAAGCTTTCTTT.

V and J are TRBV25-1 and TRBJ2-1; possible D gene TRBD2, 5 bases. Germline V gene lookup returns CDR1 MGHDK and CDR2 SYGVNS. The ends were cut back, 7 bases at V and 4 bases at J, with 17 bases in the middle. The CDR3 has 15 residues. The CDR3 nucleotides read TGTGCCAGCACTGCCCACGCCGGGATTTACAATGAGCAGTTCTTC. Translated: CASTAHAGIYNEQFF.

The rearrangement links TRBV28 to TRBJ2-1; the match to TRBD2 covers 11 bases. V was clipped by 1 base and J by 7 bases; unmatched bases: 12. Per the germline V gene, CDR1 is MDHEN and CDR2 is SYDVKM. The CDR3 is made up of 18 amino acids. In DNA form, the CDR3 reads TGTGCCAGCAGTTTATTACCCCCCCTAGCGGGGGGCCTGAATGAGCAGTTCTTC. This gives the protein CASSLLPPLAGGLNEQFF.